Listed below are T cell receptor beta chains from one sample, sequenced in a study of blood T cells in healthy people across ages. TCRdb independently ran MiXCR on the 5' RACE reads; one entry per CDR3 protein. The table records 780,000 or so distinct CDR3 sequences, around three fifths of them present only once. Sequences were obtained from blood. These receptors all come from a man aged 40-49 years in good health. Each CDR3 is given with its conserved first and last residue. The D gene is left open where the match is weak. A row's size may be missing; if present it is once, few, many or a size class.

CAWGPGTGANEQYF,TGTGCCTGGGGGCCCGGGACAGGGGCCAATGAGCAGTACTTC,TRBD1,TRBV30,TRBJ2-7,.,14
CATSRGAYSNQPQHF,TGTGCCACCAGCAGGGGAGCGTATAGCAATCAGCCCCAGCATTTT,.,TRBV15,TRBJ1-5,.,15
CASSSTAWGLAGDTDTQYF,TGTGCCAGCAGCTCAACGGCGTGGGGGCTAGCGGGAGACACAGATACGCAGTATTTT,TRBD2,TRBV13,TRBJ2-3,.,19
CATGAGSSTTNTGELFF,TGTGCCACCGGCGCGGGTAGCTCTACTACGAACACCGGGGAGCTGTTTTTT,.,TRBV15,TRBJ2-2,.,17
CASSLTEVWDTDTQYF,TGTGCCAGCAGCCTCACGGAAGTTTGGGACACAGATACGCAGTATTTT,.,TRBV27,TRBJ2-3,.,16
CASRNMGGTDTQYF,TGTGCCAGCAGAAATATGGGGGGAACAGATACGCAGTATTTT,.,TRBV7-3,TRBJ2-3,.,14
CSVTRTGARADTQYF,TGCAGCGTGACCCGGACAGGGGCAAGGGCAGATACGCAGTATTTT,TRBD1,TRBV29-1,TRBJ2-3,.,15
CASSRDGTGLRLETQYF,TGTGCCAGCAGTCGCGACGGGACAGGGCTGAGGCTGGAGACCCAGTACTTC,TRBD1,TRBV2,TRBJ2-5,.,17
CSAGTGGRQFGPGAFF,TGCAGTGCGGGGACAGGGGGCCGGCAATTTGGGCCGGGCGCTTTCTTT,TRBD1,TRBV20-1,TRBJ1-1,few,16
CATSAMTGSGTDTQYF,TGTGCCACCAGTGCTATGACAGGGTCGGGCACAGATACGCAGTATTTT,TRBD1,TRBV24-1,TRBJ2-3,once,16
CASSRLNEAAYEQYF,TGTGCCAGCAGCCGGCTCAATGAGGCAGCCTACGAGCAGTACTTC,.,TRBV4-2,TRBJ2-7,.,15
CASSLYGGFGDTQYF,TGTGCCAGCAGCTTATACGGGGGGTTTGGAGATACGCAGTATTTT,TRBD2,TRBV5-5,TRBJ2-3,.,15
CAWSSVAYEQYF,TGTGCCTGGAGTTCGGTTGCGTACGAGCAGTACTTC,.,TRBV30,TRBJ2-7,.,12
CASSQGLAGESDTQYF,TGCGCCAGCAGCCAAGGACTAGCGGGAGAATCAGATACGCAGTATTTT,TRBD2,TRBV4-3,TRBJ2-3,few,16
CASSPGTAGLSYEQYF,TGCGCCAGCAGCCCAGGGACAGCGGGCCTTTCCTACGAGCAGTACTTC,.,TRBV5-1,TRBJ2-7,.,16
CASRRTAWGAFF,TGTGCCAGCAGAAGGACGGCCTGGGGAGCTTTCTTT,.,TRBV12-3/TRBV12-4,TRBJ1-1,.,12
CASSLKVAKNIQYF,TGTGCCAGCAGTTTAAAGGTAGCCAAAAACATTCAGTACTTC,.,TRBV28,TRBJ2-4,.,14
CASRAISGANVLTF,TGTGCCAGCAGGGCAATCTCTGGGGCCAACGTCCTGACTTTC,.,TRBV27,TRBJ2-6,few,14
CASRNQRTSNEQFF,TGCGCCAGCAGAAACCAGCGCACATCCAATGAGCAGTTCTTC,.,TRBV5-1,TRBJ2-1,few,14
CSARDVRDLRQETQYF,TGCAGTGCTAGAGACGTCCGGGACTTGAGGCAAGAGACCCAGTACTTC,.,TRBV20-1,TRBJ2-5,.,16
CASSQVSGIPDTQYF,TGTGCCAGCAGCCAAGTCTCGGGAATCCCAGATACGCAGTATTTT,.,TRBV4-2,TRBJ2-3,.,15
CASSLGTGGSYEQYF,TGTGCCAGCAGTTTAGGAACGGGGGGCTCCTACGAGCAGTACTTC,TRBD2,TRBV27,TRBJ2-7,many,15
CASSLAPGQGSDTQYF,TGTGCCAGCAGCTTAGCCCCGGGACAGGGGTCAGATACGCAGTATTTT,TRBD1,TRBV7-2,TRBJ2-3,few,16
CSARPPRLAGGPAEQYF,TGCAGTGCTAGGCCCCCAAGACTAGCGGGAGGTCCCGCCGAGCAGTACTTC,TRBD2,TRBV20-1,TRBJ2-7,.,17
CSASQPDRDYGYTF,TGCAGTGCTAGCCAACCGGACAGAGACTATGGCTACACCTTC,.,TRBV20-1,TRBJ1-2,few,14
CASSHLTGRTDTQYF,TGCGCCAGCAGCCACCTGACAGGGCGCACAGATACGCAGTATTTT,TRBD1,TRBV4-3,TRBJ2-3,few,15
CASSLDIGTYEQYF,TGTGCCAGCAGCTTAGACATTGGGACCTACGAGCAGTACTTC,.,TRBV7-6,TRBJ2-7,.,14
CASSYDQTVYGYTF,TGTGCCAGCAGTTACGACCAGACGGTATATGGCTACACCTTC,.,TRBV6-5,TRBJ1-2,once,14
CASRVATGVNEQFF,TGTGCCAGCAGGGTTGCGACAGGGGTTAATGAGCAGTTCTTC,TRBD1,TRBV7-2,TRBJ2-1,.,14
CASRDRFEQFF,TGTGCCAGCAGAGACAGGTTTGAGCAGTTCTTC,.,TRBV6-2/TRBV6-3,TRBJ2-1,.,11
CASSFPGNTEAFF,TGTGCCAGCAGTTTCCCAGGGAACACTGAAGCTTTCTTT,.,TRBV28,TRBJ1-1,few,13
CASTLTSGNNEQFF,TGTGCCAGCACCTTGACTAGCGGGAACAATGAGCAGTTCTTC,TRBD2,TRBV28,TRBJ2-1,.,14
CSARGGPLRGITDTQYF,TGCAGTGCTAGAGGGGGGCCTTTGCGGGGGATAACAGATACGCAGTATTTT,.,TRBV20-1,TRBJ2-3,many,17
CASSPGQPSGANVLTF,TGTGCCAGCAGTCCGGGACAGCCCTCTGGGGCCAACGTCCTGACTTTC,TRBD1,TRBV28,TRBJ2-6,.,16
CASSLYCREAAETQYF,TGTGCCAGCAGTTTATATTGCAGGGAGGCGGCAGAGACCCAGTACTTC,.,TRBV28,TRBJ2-5,.,16
CASSQEGAGFGGTQYF,TGTGCCAGCAGCCAGGAGGGGGCAGGGTTTGGGGGTACGCAGTATTTT,.,TRBV7-2,TRBJ2-3,few,16
CASSHGLAGSYNEQFF,TGTGCCAGCAGTCACGGACTAGCGGGCTCCTACAATGAGCAGTTCTTC,TRBD2,TRBV6-6,TRBJ2-1,.,16
CASSQDVRTNEKLFF,TGTGCCAGCAGCCAAGATGTCAGGACAAATGAAAAACTGTTTTTT,.,TRBV3-1,TRBJ1-4,.,15
CASSRRDAIYNEQFF,TGTGCCAGCAGCCGCCGGGACGCGATTTACAATGAGCAGTTCTTC,.,TRBV7-3,TRBJ2-1,.,15
CSGRTQGSSYNEQFF,TGCAGCGGAAGGACCCAGGGAAGCTCCTACAATGAGCAGTTCTTC,.,TRBV29-1,TRBJ2-1,.,15
CSVDGQGTQETQYF,TGCAGCGTCGACGGACAGGGGACACAAGAGACCCAGTACTTC,TRBD1,TRBV29-1,TRBJ2-5,.,14